This TCR beta chain was documented in a study of cytomegalovirus exposure and HLA in healthy donors. The approximately 120-subject validation cohort, separate from the roughly 700-subject first cohort, included the donors. Study-level points and caveats: Most TCR sequences were seen very rarely across donors, but some public TCRs occurred in many. High specificity and sensitivity for cytomegalovirus status were reported for the classifier. Subsequent analysis revealed that first-cohort TCR clusters tended to co-occur in the roughly 120 validation repertoires.

Using immunoSEQ multiplex PCR, the repertoire was profiled, and TCRdb retains in-frame clones only, with some absent. The sample carries about 260,000 clones, 90% recorded once. This CDR3 is built from 15 residues. J was trimmed by 6 bases and V by 0 bases; bases with no gene match: 3. CDR1 and CDR2 (germline): LGHNA, YSLEER. A remark on this clone: Antigen specificity is unknown.

The sequence was collected from a woman aged 25 to 39 in good health and CMV-seronegative. Sequencing was carried out using PBMCs. This chain joins TRBV4-3 and TRBJ2-2, with 8 bases fitting TRBD2. The CDR3 protein is CASSQDEGLAGELFF. The CDR3, as DNA: TGCGCCAGCAGCCAAGATGAGGGACTAGCCGGGGAGCTGTTTTTT.